Sequencing of this TCR beta chain was carried out in a study of T cell changes during pregnancy in multiple sclerosis (dated by TCRdb to between 2018 and 2021). Regarding the study in general: The study looked at changes in the T cell repertoire across pregnancy in women with multiple sclerosis.

For CDR1 and CDR2, the germline V gene lists SGHRS and YFSETQ. V and J are trimmed by 0 bases and 6 bases, and the gene matches miss 8 bases of the junction. From its cysteine to its phenylalanine, the CDR3 spans 16 amino acids. The DNA shown is the 48-base CDR3, in frame from base 1. A word on this clone: There is no known antigen for this receptor. No much larger clone exists at a distance of one base, and base qualities are not known.

Library preparation used the immunoSEQ multiplex PCR assay. Sourced from immuneACCESS, this table was stored by TCRdb with only in-frame sequences that have V and J called. A share of the clones is absent; for the studies checked, an unresolved V gene accounts for under half, and the remainder has no known explanation. The sample table lists over 50,000 clones, roughly 86% of them with a count of one. The ten largest make up more than 1.5% of the sample. Sequenced material: peripheral blood, taken in the first trimester of pregnancy. This receptor was identified in a female donor with multiple sclerosis, enrolled in a pregnancy study. The chain employs TRBV5-1 and TRBJ2-1; TRBD2 aligns with 8 central bases. For the CDR3, the sequence is CASSLGGTSFINEQFF. The sequence in DNA is TGCGCCAGCAGCTTGGGCGGGACTAGTTTCATCAATGAGCAGTTCTTC.